This T cell receptor beta chain came from a study of cytomegalovirus exposure and HLA in healthy donors. 60 Vbeta and 13 Jbeta primers were used in PCR. Measured with immunoSEQ multiplex PCR; TCRdb has only the in-frame clones, and not every one. The table records about 200,000 clones, more than 60% of them present only once. The sample taken for sequencing was PBMCs. This TCR derives from a woman in her twenties or thirties in good health and CMV-seropositive.

The CDR3 here is CASIPGTGGKTQYF. The CDR3 nucleotides are TGTGCCAGCATCCCCGGGACAGGGGGGAAGACCCAGTACTTC. J is TRBJ2-5 and V is TRBV7-9, with 11 bases identical to TRBD1. The V and J ends lost 7 bases and 6 bases, in that order; junction bases with no gene match: 7. The germline V gene encodes CDR1 SEHNR and CDR2 FQNEAQ (reference sequence). The CDR3 has 14 amino acids.